These 21 T cell receptor beta chains were sequenced from one sample in a study of blood T cell repertoires in COVID-19. Repertoires were generated with immunoSEQ multiplex PCR, while TCRdb's copy carries only in-frame clones and drops some. The table records approximately 88,000 clones, about four fifths of them present only once. The sample was peripheral blood. The origin of the receptors is a man in his 70s with COVID-19, enrolled during active disease.

This clone turned up a few times. The chain joins TRBV4-3 to TRBJ2-7; D is unclear. CDR1 is LGHNA and CDR2 is YSLEER in the germline V gene. Trimming left V 2 bases short and J 3 bases short, with 14 bases between. The CDR3 loop spans 15 amino acids. This CDR3 reads CASSQRSESYYEQYF. Written as DNA, the CDR3 is TGCGCCAGCAGCCAAAGATCGGAGTCGTACTACGAGCAGTACTTC.

This chain joins TRBV6-6 and TRBJ1-5; D might be TRBD1 (5 bases). CDR1 and CDR2 (germline): MNHNY, SVGAGI (reference sequence). CDR3 length: 15 amino acids. The V and J ends lost 5 bases and 4 bases respectively, with 15 bases between them. The CDR3 region is CASSRSGFSNQPQHF. CDR3 DNA sequence: TGTGCCAGCAGTCGTTCAGGGTTCTCGAATCAGCCCCAGCATTTT.

This clone was counted once. In DNA form, the CDR3 reads TGTGCCAGCAGCCAAGCGCCGGGGATCGAGCAGTACTTC. Its protein is CASSQAPGIEQYF. The chain joins TRBV14 to TRBJ2-7; possibly TRBD2 for D (5 bases). CDR3 length equals 13 residues. V lost 1 base and J 6 bases, leaving 10 bases between the germline ends. CDR1 and CDR2 from the germline V gene are SGHDN and FVKESK.

J is TRBJ2-7 and V is TRBV10-3, with TRBD1 matching over 8 bases. CDR1 ENHRY and CDR2 SYGVKD come from the germline V gene. V lost 6 bases and J lost 2; bases outside the gene matches: 6. This CDR3 is 14 amino acids long. For the CDR3, the DNA is TGTGCCATCAGGCCCGGGACAGGAACCTACGAGCAGTACTTC. Amino acids: CAIRPGTGTYEQYF.

The chain is built from TRBV5-8 and TRBJ1-1; 9 bases fit TRBD1. V trimming: 3 bases; J trimming: 4 bases; junction bases outside the gene matches: 4. The V gene's germline CDR1 is SGHTS and CDR2 YDEGEE. This CDR3 is 14 amino acids long. CDR3 sequence reads: CASSSDRGGTEAFF. CDR3 nucleotides: TGTGCCAGCAGCTCTGACAGGGGGGGCACTGAAGCTTTCTTT.

The chain combines TRBV7-3 with TRBJ2-7; a possible D gene is TRBD1 (5 bases). This CDR3 has 13 residues. In germline, CDR1 is SGHTA, CDR2 FQGTGA. V lost 2 bases to trimming and J lost 3 bases, with 8 bases between them. The CDR3 DNA follows: TGTGCCAGCAGCTTAGGGGCTGACTACGAGCAGTACTTC. It yields the protein CASSLGADYEQYF.

This clone was counted between two and nine times. The gene calls are TRBV6-5 and TRBJ2-2; TRBD1 is a possible D gene (6 bases). The CDR3 has 14 amino acids. Germline CDR1 reads MNHEY; CDR2 reads SVGAGI. V gave up 6 bases and J gave up 4 bases, with 12 bases separating them. The CDR3 spells CASRYTGPTGELFF. CDR3 coding DNA: TGTGCCAGCAGATATACAGGGCCCACCGGGGAGCTGTTTTTT.

The chain links TRBV19 to TRBJ2-1; TRBD2 agrees at 12 bases. The germline gives CDR1 LNHDA, CDR2 SQIVND (reference sequence). The CDR3 covers 14 residues. Unmatched junction bases numbered 2, after V lost 6 bases and J lost 5 bases. CDR3 sequence (DNA): TGTGCCAGTAGGACTAGCGGGAGTAACAATGAGCAGTTCTTC. As protein: CASRTSGSNNEQFF.

The chain employs TRBV4-2 and TRBJ2-4; D not resolved. CDR1 and CDR2 (germline): LGHNA, YNFKEQ. The V end lost 0 bases, the J end lost 7 bases, and 10 bases lay between the germline ends. The CDR3 is 14 amino acids. The CDR3, as DNA: TGTGCCAGCAGCCAAGATCACCTCGGGAACATTCAGTACTTC. Translating gives CASSQDHLGNIQYF.

This clone showed up just once. The genes are TRBV24-1 and TRBJ2-7, with D perhaps matching TRBD2 (6 bases). Germline lookup yields CDR1 KGHDR and CDR2 SFDVKD. Trimming pared 9 bases from V and 3 bases from J, leaving 14 bases between. The CDR3 is 13 residues long. The CDR3 DNA is TGTGCCACCCAACCGGGAGTGGACTACGAGCAGTACTTC. Protein: CATQPGVDYEQYF.

The chain employs TRBV5-4 and TRBJ2-5; tentatively, D is TRBD2 (6 bases). This CDR3 is 15 amino acids long. In germline, CDR1 is SGHNT, CDR2 YYREEE (reference sequence). Trimming took off 0 bases at V and 5 bases at J, with 14 bases between the two ends. CDR3 sequence (DNA): TGTGCCAGCAGCTTGGGGCGGGGAAAGGGGGAGACCCAGTACTTC. It codes for CASSLGRGKGETQYF.

This sequence joins TRBV10-3 and TRBJ2-7, with TRBD2 matching 9 bases. This CDR3 is built from 14 residues. The germline gives CDR1 ENHRY, CDR2 SYGVKD. The junction had 7 bases not matched to a gene; V was cut back by 4 bases and J by 6 bases. CDR3 amino acids: CAISGASGAGEQYF. Written as DNA, the CDR3 is TGTGCCATCAGTGGGGCTAGCGGGGCGGGCGAGCAGTACTTC.

The V and J genes are TRBV11-3 and TRBJ2-7; D perhaps matches TRBD1 (6 bases). Germline loops: CDR1 SGHNT, CDR2 YENEEA. Trimming took off 5 bases at V and 3 bases at J, with 17 bases between the two ends. The CDR3 sequence is 15 residues long. The CDR3 protein is CASSLRGQGNYEQYF. The CDR3 nucleotides are TGTGCCAGCAGCCTCCGGGGACAAGGGAACTACGAGCAGTACTTC.

In DNA form, the CDR3 reads TGCGCCAGCAGCCAACTGTCCGGGACAGGGGAGGTAACTAATGAAAAACTGTTTTTT. This translates into CASSQLSGTGEVTNEKLFF. V is TRBV4-1 and J is TRBJ1-4, with 10 bases identical to TRBD1. CDR3 length: 19 residues. Germline-derived CDR1 and CDR2 are MGHRA and YSYEKL. Trimming cost V 2 bases and J 1 base; bases outside gene matches: 10.

With respect to this clone: One end of the junction is discordant with germline, which a read error may explain. The chain couples TRBV6-4 to TRBJ2-7; D possibly corresponds to TRBD1 (6 bases). Germline values: CDR1 MRHNA, CDR2 SNTAGT. The CDR3 sequence is 10 residues long. CDR3 protein: CASSDLRTDF. DNA of the CDR3: TGTGCCAGCAGTGACCTGCGGACAGACTTC.

CDR3 sequence reads: CASSLNPATLREAFF. In nucleotides, the CDR3 is TGTGCCAGCAGCTTAAACCCCGCCACCCTCCGGGAAGCTTTCTTT. This rearrangement joins TRBV7-2 to TRBJ1-1; D is unclear. The CDR3 contains 15 residues. The germline CDR1 and CDR2 sequences are SGHTA and FQGNSA. V gave up 2 bases and J gave up 8 bases, with 18 bases separating them.

The gene calls are TRBV5-8 and TRBJ2-3, with 8 bases aligning to TRBD2. In germline, CDR1 is SGHTS, CDR2 YDEGEE. This CDR3 is built from 15 residues. V was clipped by 4 bases and J by 0 bases; unmatched bases: 4. Here the CDR3 DNA reads TGTGCCAGCAGCCGAGCGGGGGCCAGCACAGATACGCAGTATTTT. This translates into CASSRAGASTDTQYF.

The chain is built from TRBV29-1 and TRBJ1-1; 9 bases line up with TRBD1. V trimming: 7 bases; J trimming: 0 bases; junction bases outside the gene matches: 15. Germline lookup yields CDR1 SQVTM and CDR2 ANQGSEA. The CDR3 runs to 17 residues. The CDR3: CSATKGTGTIMNTEAFF. Here the CDR3 DNA reads TGCAGCGCCACGAAGGGGACAGGGACCATCATGAACACTGAAGCTTTCTTT.

CDR3 sequence reads: CASSQGSGGYEQYF. The CDR3 region has the DNA TGTGCCAGCAGCCAAGGTAGCGGGGGCTACGAGCAGTACTTC. This chain uses TRBV9 with TRBJ2-7; TRBD2 matches at 9 bases. Germline V gene sequence: CDR1 SGDLS, CDR2 YYNGEE. With 4 bases clipped from V and 3 bases from J, the junction kept 5 bases outside the gene matches. The CDR3 is made up of 14 amino acids.

This clone was counted only a few times. CDR3 protein: CASSLGPQGAKNIQYF. The CDR3 nucleotides read TGTGCCAGCAGTTTGGGACCGCAGGGGGCCAAAAACATTCAGTACTTC. This chain connects TRBV27 to TRBJ2-4; possibly TRBD1 for D (6 bases). V gave up 3 bases and J gave up 1 base, with 13 bases separating them. The CDR3 contains 16 residues. The germline V gene has CDR1 MNHEY and CDR2 SMNVEV (reference sequence).

This clone was seen more than once but under ten times. The chain combines TRBV25-1 with TRBJ2-1; unclear D gene. CDR1 and CDR2 from the germline V gene are MGHDK and SYGVNS. Trimming took 5 bases from V and 5 from J, leaving 10 bases between them. The CDR3 has 13 residues. The CDR3 sequence is CASSWQTNNEQFF. Written as DNA, the CDR3 is TGTGCCAGCAGTTGGCAAACAAACAATGAGCAGTTCTTC.